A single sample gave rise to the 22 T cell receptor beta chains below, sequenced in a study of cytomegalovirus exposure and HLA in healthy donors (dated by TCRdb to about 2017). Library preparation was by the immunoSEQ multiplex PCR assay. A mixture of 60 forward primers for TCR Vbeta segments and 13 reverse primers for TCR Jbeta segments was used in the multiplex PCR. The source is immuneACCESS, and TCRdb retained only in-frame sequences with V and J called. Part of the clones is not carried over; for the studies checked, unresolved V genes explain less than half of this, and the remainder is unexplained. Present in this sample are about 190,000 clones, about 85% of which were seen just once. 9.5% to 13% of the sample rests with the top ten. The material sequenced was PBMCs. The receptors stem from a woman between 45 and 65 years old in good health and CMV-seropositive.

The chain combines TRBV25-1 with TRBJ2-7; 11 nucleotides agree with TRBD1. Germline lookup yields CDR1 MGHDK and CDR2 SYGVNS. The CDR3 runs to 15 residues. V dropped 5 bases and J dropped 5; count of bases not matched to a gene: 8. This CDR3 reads CASSMRTGGAHEQYF. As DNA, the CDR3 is TGTGCCAGCAGTATGAGGACAGGGGGCGCCCACGAGCAGTACTTC.

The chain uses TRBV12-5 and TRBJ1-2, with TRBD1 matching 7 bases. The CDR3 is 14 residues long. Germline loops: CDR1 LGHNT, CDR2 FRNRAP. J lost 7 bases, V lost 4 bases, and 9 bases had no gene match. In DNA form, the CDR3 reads TGTGCTAGTGGTTCAGAGGGGGCGACGCTTGGCTACACCTTC. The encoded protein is CASGSEGATLGYTF.

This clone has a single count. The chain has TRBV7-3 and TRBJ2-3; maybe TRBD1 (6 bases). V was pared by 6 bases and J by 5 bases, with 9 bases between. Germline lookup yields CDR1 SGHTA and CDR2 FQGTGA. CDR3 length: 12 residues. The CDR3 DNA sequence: TGTGCCAGCAGTGCCAGGGGAGATACGCAGTATTTT. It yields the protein CASSARGDTQYF.

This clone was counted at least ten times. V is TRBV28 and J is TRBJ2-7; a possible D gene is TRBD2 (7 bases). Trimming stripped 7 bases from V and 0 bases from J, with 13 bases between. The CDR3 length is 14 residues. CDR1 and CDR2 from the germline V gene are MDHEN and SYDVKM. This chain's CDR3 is CASTRRGPSYEQYF. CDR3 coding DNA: TGTGCCAGCACCAGGCGGGGGCCCTCCTACGAGCAGTACTTC.

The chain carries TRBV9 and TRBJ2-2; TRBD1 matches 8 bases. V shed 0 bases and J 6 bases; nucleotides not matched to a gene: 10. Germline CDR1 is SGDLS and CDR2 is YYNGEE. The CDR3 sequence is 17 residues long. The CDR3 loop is CASSVAQGALSAGELFF. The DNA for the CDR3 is TGTGCCAGCAGCGTAGCTCAGGGGGCGCTTAGCGCCGGGGAGCTGTTTTTT.

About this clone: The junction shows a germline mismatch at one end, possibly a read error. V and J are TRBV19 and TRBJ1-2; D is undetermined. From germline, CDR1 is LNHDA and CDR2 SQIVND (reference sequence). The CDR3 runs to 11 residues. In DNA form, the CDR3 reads TGTGCCACTAGTAAAGCTGATGGCTACACCTTC. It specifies CATSKADGYTF.

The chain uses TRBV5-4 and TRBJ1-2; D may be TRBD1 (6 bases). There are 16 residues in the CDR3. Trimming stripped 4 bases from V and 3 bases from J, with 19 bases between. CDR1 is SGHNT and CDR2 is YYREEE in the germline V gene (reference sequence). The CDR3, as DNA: TGTGCCAGCAGCCCCATGTCGGGCAGGGGTGACTATGGCTACACCTTC. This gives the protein CASSPMSGRGDYGYTF.

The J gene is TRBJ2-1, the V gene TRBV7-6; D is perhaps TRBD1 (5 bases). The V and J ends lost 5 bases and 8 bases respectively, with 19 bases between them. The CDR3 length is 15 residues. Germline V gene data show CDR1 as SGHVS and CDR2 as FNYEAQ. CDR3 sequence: CASSPQPRGLDEQFF. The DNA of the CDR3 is TGTGCCAGCAGCCCACAACCAAGGGGTTTGGATGAGCAGTTCTTC.

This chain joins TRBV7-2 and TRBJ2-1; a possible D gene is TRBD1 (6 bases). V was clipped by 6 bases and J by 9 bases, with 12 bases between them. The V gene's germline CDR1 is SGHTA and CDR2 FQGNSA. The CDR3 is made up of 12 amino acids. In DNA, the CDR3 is TGTGCCAGCAGTTTCAGGGGAAGTGAGCAGTTCTTC. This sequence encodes CASSFRGSEQFF.

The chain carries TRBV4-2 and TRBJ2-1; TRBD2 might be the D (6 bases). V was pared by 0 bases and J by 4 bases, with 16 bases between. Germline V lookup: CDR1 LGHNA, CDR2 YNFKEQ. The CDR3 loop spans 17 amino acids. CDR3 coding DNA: TGTGCCAGCAGCCAAGATGCGACTAGGTCGAGATACAATGAGCAGTTCTTC. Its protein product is CASSQDATRSRYNEQFF.

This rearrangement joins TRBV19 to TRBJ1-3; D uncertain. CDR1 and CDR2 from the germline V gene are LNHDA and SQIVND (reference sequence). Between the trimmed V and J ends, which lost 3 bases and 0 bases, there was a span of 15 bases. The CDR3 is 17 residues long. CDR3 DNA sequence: TGTGCCAGTAGTATTCAACCGATAGTTTTCTCTGGAAACACCATATATTTT. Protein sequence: CASSIQPIVFSGNTIYF.

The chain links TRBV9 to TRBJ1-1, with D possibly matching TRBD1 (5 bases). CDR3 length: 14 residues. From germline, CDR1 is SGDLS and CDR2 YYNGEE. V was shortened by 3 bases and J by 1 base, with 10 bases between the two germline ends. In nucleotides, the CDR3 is TGTGCCAGCAGCGCCTTAGGACAGAACACTGAAGCTTTCTTT. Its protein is CASSALGQNTEAFF.

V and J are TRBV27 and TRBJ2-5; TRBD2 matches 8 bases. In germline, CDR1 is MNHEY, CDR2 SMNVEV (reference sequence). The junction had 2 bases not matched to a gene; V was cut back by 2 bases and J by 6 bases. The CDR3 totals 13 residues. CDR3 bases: TGTGCCAGCAGTTTAGGCGGGGGGAAGACCCAGTACTTC. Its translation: CASSLGGGKTQYF.

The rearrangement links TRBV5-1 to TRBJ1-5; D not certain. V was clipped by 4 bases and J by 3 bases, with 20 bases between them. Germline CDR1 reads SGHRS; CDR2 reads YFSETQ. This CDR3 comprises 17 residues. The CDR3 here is CASSEYASEGYNQPQHF. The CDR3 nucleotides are TGCGCCAGCAGCGAGTATGCTTCGGAGGGATACAATCAGCCCCAGCATTTT.

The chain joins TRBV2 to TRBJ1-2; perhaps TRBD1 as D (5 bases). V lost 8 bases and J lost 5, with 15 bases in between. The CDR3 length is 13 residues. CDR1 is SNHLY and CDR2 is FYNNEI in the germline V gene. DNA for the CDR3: TGTGCCAGCGCGGCGGGGTCAGGGTATGGCTACACCTTC. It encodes CASAAGSGYGYTF. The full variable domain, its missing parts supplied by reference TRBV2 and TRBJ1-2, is EPEVTQTPSHQVTQMGQEVILRCVPISNHLYFYWYRQILGQKVEFLVSFYNNEISEKSEIFDDQFSVERPDGSNFTLKIRSTKLEDSAMYFCASAAGSGYGYTFGSGTRLTVV.

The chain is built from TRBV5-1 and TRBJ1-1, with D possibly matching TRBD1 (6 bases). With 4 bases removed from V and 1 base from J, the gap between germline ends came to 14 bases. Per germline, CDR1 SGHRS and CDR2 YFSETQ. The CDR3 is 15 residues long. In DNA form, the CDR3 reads TGCGCCAGCAGCCTAGTCCCGGGACAGAACACTGAAGCTTTCTTT. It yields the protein CASSLVPGQNTEAFF. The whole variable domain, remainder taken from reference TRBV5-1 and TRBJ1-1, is KAGVTQTPRYLIKTRGQQVTLSCSPISGHRSVSWYQQTPGQGLQFLFEYFSETQRNKGNFPGRFSGRQFSNSRSEMNVSTLELGDSALYLCASSLVPGQNTEAFFGQGTRLTVV.

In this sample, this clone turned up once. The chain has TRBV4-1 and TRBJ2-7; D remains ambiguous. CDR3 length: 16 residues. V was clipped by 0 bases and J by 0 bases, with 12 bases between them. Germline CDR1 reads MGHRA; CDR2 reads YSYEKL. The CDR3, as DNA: TGCGCCAGCAGCCAAGAAACAGCCCGTGGCTCCTACGAGCAGTACTTC. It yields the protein CASSQETARGSYEQYF.

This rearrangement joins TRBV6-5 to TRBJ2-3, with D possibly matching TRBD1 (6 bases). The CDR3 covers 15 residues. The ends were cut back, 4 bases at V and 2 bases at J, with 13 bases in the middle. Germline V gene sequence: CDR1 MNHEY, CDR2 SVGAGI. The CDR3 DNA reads TGTGCCAGCAGTTTGTGGGGGCTGAACACAGATACGCAGTATTTT. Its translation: CASSLWGLNTDTQYF.

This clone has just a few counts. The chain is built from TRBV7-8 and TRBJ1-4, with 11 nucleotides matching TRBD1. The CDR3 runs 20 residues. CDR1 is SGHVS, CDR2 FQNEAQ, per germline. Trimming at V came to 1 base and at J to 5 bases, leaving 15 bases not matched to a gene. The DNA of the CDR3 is TGTGCCAGCAGCTTAGGCAGGACAGGGGGCTACGAGGAGAGAAATGAAAAACTGTTTTTT. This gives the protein CASSLGRTGGYEERNEKLFF. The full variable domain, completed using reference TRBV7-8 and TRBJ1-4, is GAGVSQSPRYKVAKRGQDVALRCDPISGHVSLFWYQQALGQGPEFLTYFQNEAQLDKSGLPSDRFFAERPEGSVSTLKIQRTQQEDSAVYLCASSLGRTGGYEERNEKLFFGSGTQLSVL.

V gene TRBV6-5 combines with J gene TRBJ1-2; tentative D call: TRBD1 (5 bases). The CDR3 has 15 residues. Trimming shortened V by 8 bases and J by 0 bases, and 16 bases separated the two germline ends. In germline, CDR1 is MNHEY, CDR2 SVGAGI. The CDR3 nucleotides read TGTGCCAGCGGACGGACAAGGACCACTAACTATGGCTACACCTTC. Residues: CASGRTRTTNYGYTF.

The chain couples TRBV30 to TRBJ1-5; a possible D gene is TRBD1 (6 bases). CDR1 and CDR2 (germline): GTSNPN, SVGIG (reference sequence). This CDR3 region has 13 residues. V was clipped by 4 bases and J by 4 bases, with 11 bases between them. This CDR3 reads CAWTPDSNQPQHF. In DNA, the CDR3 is TGTGCCTGGACCCCGGACAGTAATCAGCCCCAGCATTTT.

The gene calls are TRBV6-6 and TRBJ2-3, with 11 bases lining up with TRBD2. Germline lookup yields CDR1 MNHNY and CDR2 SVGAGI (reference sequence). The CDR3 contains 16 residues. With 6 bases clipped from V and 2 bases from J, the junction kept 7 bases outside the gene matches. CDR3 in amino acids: CASRPGTSGYTDTQYF. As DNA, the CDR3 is TGTGCCAGCAGACCCGGGACTAGCGGTTACACAGATACGCAGTATTTT.